A single sample is the source of the 10 T cell receptor beta chains below, sequenced in a study of T cells in Graves' hyperthyroidism and ophthalmopathy. RNA transcripts served as the template for amplifying TCR beta CDR3 regions. TCR CDR3 underwent first-round RT-PCR with the HTBI primer set. From the multiplex PCR reads, TCRdb called clonotypes with MiXCR, one entry per CDR3 protein. Counted here are hundreds of thousands of distinct CDR3 sequences, 15% to 20% occurring once; the ten biggest clones make up less than 4.5%. Sequenced input: blood. These TCRs come from a woman aged 25 to 39 with Graves' hyperthyroidism.

This clonotype was seen only a few times. The chain carries TRBV4-1 and TRBJ2-1, with no clear D. Trimming removed 7 bases at V and 0 bases at J, with 10 bases between. CDR3 length: 14 amino acids. The germline V gene encodes CDR1 MGHRA and CDR2 YSYEKL. CDR3 in amino acids: CASKTALSYNEQFF. The CDR3 nucleotides read TGCGCCAGCAAGACTGCCCTCTCCTACAATGAGCAGTTCTTC.

This clonotype was recorded at least ten times. The chain couples TRBV24-1 to TRBJ2-7, with no clear D. V was pared by 4 bases and J by 0 bases, with 6 bases between. The CDR3 consists of 13 residues. CDR1 and CDR2 (germline): KGHDR, SFDVKD. CDR3 in amino acids: CATSDGSSYEQYF. The CDR3 DNA sequence: TGTGCCACCAGTGACGGAAGCTCCTACGAGCAGTACTTC.

Many counts were recorded for this clonotype. The gene calls are TRBV12-3 or TRBV12-4 and TRBJ2-3, with TRBD1 matching over 7 bases. The V segment lost 3 bases and the J segment 0 bases; nucleotides outside the gene matches: 3. This CDR3 is 15 amino acids long. The CDR3 loop is CASSFGTASTDTQYF. Here the CDR3 DNA reads TGTGCCAGCAGTTTTGGGACAGCTAGCACAGATACGCAGTATTTT.

Notes on this clonotype: Possible read error: a much larger clone is one base away. The CDR3 sequence is CASSLAWTGSGYTF. The CDR3 bases are TGTGCCAGCAGTTTAGCGTGGACAGGGAGCGGCTACACCTTC. The V gene is TRBV12-3 or TRBV12-4, the J gene TRBJ1-2; 8 nucleotides line up with TRBD1. This CDR3 spans 14 amino acids. V gave up 0 bases and J gave up 8 bases; unmatched junction bases: 5.

This clonotype was observed many times. This CDR3 reads CAWSVRGNNQPQHF. The CDR3, as DNA: TGTGCCTGGAGTGTACGGGGAAACAATCAGCCCCAGCATTTT. V usage is TRBV30 and J usage is TRBJ1-5; D is unresolved. Per germline, CDR1 GTSNPN and CDR2 SVGIG (reference sequence). Trimming took 0 bases from V and 3 from J, leaving 9 bases between them. This CDR3 has 14 residues.

This clonotype came up many times. The chain uses TRBV30 and TRBJ1-4; possible D gene TRBD1, 5 bases. The CDR3 totals 15 residues. Trimming removed 4 bases at V and 3 bases at J, with 15 bases between. The germline gives CDR1 GTSNPN, CDR2 SVGIG (reference sequence). This CDR3 is CAWTQGTDANEKLFF. The CDR3 DNA is TGTGCCTGGACCCAGGGAACGGATGCTAATGAAAAACTGTTTTTT.

This clonotype was recorded at least ten times. This sequence joins TRBV10-3 and TRBJ2-7; D is ambiguous. The ends were cut back, 5 bases at V and 3 bases at J, with 8 bases in the middle. The CDR3 is 12 residues long. Germline-derived CDR1 and CDR2 are ENHRY and SYGVKD. CDR3 in amino acids: CAISPVRYEQYF. The CDR3 DNA follows: TGTGCCATCAGTCCGGTTCGCTACGAGCAGTACTTC.

This clonotype turned up a few times. Germline and junction disagree at one end, which may indicate a read error. The V call is TRBV19, the J call TRBJ2-7; D uncertain. Germline V gives CDR1 LNHDA, CDR2 SQIVND (reference sequence). This CDR3 comprises 13 residues. The chain's CDR3 is CVLSINPSYEQYF. For the CDR3, the DNA is TGCGTTCTTAGCATTAACCCTTCCTACGAGCAGTACTTC.

This clonotype was observed at least ten times. V is TRBV2 and J is TRBJ2-1, with 10 bases that match TRBD2. The junction had 6 bases not matched to a gene; V was cut back by 4 bases and J by 0 bases. This CDR3 contains 17 residues. Germline V CDR1 and CDR2: SNHLY, FYNNEI. CDR3 loop: CASSALAGKSSYNEQFF. The CDR3 nucleotides are TGTGCCAGCAGTGCACTAGCGGGAAAATCCTCCTACAATGAGCAGTTCTTC.

The chain employs TRBV5-1 and TRBJ2-7, with D possibly being TRBD2 (5 bases). There are 14 residues in the CDR3. V dropped 3 bases and J dropped 1 base, with 11 bases sitting between them. Per germline, CDR1 SGHRS and CDR2 YFSETQ. The CDR3 spells CASSYGGGSYEQYF. The DNA for the CDR3 is TGCGCCAGCAGCTACGGAGGCGGGTCCTACGAGCAGTACTTC.